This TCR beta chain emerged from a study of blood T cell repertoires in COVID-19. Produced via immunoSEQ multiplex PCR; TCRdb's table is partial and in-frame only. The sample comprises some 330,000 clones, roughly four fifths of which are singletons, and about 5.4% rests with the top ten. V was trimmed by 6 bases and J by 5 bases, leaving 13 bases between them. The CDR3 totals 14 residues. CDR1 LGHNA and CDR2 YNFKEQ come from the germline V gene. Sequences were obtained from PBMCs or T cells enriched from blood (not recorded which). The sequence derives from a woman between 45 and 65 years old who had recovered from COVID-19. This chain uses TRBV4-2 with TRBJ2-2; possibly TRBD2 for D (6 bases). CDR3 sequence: CASRREGVTGELFF. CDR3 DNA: TGTGCCAGCAGGCGGGAAGGGGTAACCGGGGAGCTGTTTTTT.